The present T cell receptor beta chain was sequenced within a study of shared clonotypes between healthy human individuals. Generated by immunoSEQ multiplex PCR, the TCRdb table keeps only in-frame clones and is missing some. The profile shows 2,100,000 or so clones, approximately 96% of them singletons. Every donor was a Caucasian adult from Nashville, Tennessee. There are 15 residues in the CDR3. Germline values: CDR1 SGHRS, CDR2 YFSETQ. V was trimmed by 1 base and J by 1 base, leaving 10 bases between them. The J gene is TRBJ2-3, the V gene TRBV5-1, with D perhaps being TRBD1 or TRBD2 (5 bases each). Sequences were obtained from naive CD4+ T cells sorted from blood. The subset was: CD45RA+ positively selected. The receptor comes from a man between 18 and 35 years old in good health. The CDR3 DNA reads as TGCGCCAGCAGCTTGCCAGGGAGCGGCACAGATACGCAGTATTTT. Translated, it gives CASSLPGSGTDTQYF.